Listed here are 16 T cell receptor beta chains from one sample, sequenced in a study of cytomegalovirus exposure and HLA in healthy donors. This PCR relied on a set of 60 Vbeta primers and 13 Jbeta primers. Profiled with immunoSEQ multiplex PCR; TCRdb holds only in-frame clones, not every one. The sample includes about 87,000 clones, 70% to 80% of them seen just once. The sequenced sample consisted of PBMCs. These receptors all come from a man aged 25 to 45 in good health and CMV-seropositive.

The rearrangement uses TRBV19 and TRBJ1-3; 7 bases agree with TRBD1. Losses at the gene ends were 6 bases for V and 2 bases for J; bases not matched to a gene: 7. The germline gives CDR1 LNHDA, CDR2 SQIVND (reference sequence). This CDR3 has 15 residues. The CDR3 is CASSATGETGNTIYF. Here the CDR3 DNA reads TGTGCCAGTAGCGCCACAGGGGAAACTGGAAACACCATATATTTT.

This clone showed up just a few times. The rearrangement uses TRBV2 and TRBJ1-1; a possible D gene is TRBD1 (6 bases). This CDR3 has 15 residues. Trimming shortened V by 3 bases and J by 3 bases, and 14 bases separated the two germline ends. Germline V gene sequence: CDR1 SNHLY, CDR2 FYNNEI. The DNA of the CDR3 is TGTGCCAGCAGTGACCAGGGGATTGCATACACTGAAGCTTTCTTT. Translation gives CASSDQGIAYTEAFF.

V and J are TRBV27 and TRBJ2-2, with D perhaps TRBD2 (5 bases). Trimming cost V 4 bases and J 4 bases, with 10 bases left between them. The CDR3 covers 14 residues. Looked up from germline, CDR1 is MNHEY and CDR2 is SMNVEV (reference sequence). In nucleotides, the CDR3 is TGTGCCAGCAGTTCCAGGACTCTCACCGGGGAGCTGTTTTTT. The encoded protein is CASSSRTLTGELFF.

V and J are TRBV29-1 and TRBJ1-2; tentative D call: TRBD1 (5 bases). Trimming stripped 4 bases from V and 8 bases from J, with 20 bases between. The CDR3 length is 14 residues. Germline values: CDR1 SQVTM, CDR2 ANQGSEA. The CDR3 coding sequence is TGCAGCGTTGTCCTGGGGCCCCAAGACTGGGGCTACACCTTC. Protein product: CSVVLGPQDWGYTF.

This clone was seen a handful of times. The V gene is TRBV18, the J gene TRBJ1-4; no clear D gene. Germline V lookup: CDR1 KGHSH, CDR2 LQKENI. V was pared by 3 bases and J by 6 bases, with 8 bases between. This CDR3 spans 13 amino acids. Here the CDR3 DNA reads TGTGCCAGCTCACCGGCTCTAGATGAAAAACTGTTTTTT. Its translation is CASSPALDEKLFF.

There are a few counts of this clone. This chain joins TRBV14 and TRBJ1-2; 11 bases fit TRBD1. This CDR3 has 16 residues. Unmatched junction bases numbered 7, after V lost 3 bases and J lost 4 bases. Germline V gene lookup returns CDR1 SGHDN and CDR2 FVKESK. This chain's CDR3 is CASSHRTGGRGYGYTF. The DNA of the CDR3 is TGTGCCAGCAGCCACCGGACAGGGGGCCGGGGCTATGGCTACACCTTC.

The gene calls are TRBV29-1 and TRBJ2-5; TRBD2 matches 10 bases. Per germline, CDR1 SQVTM and CDR2 ANQGSEA. V lost 4 bases, J lost 2 bases, and 4 bases stayed unmatched. CDR3 length equals 14 residues. The CDR3 region is CSVALAGTQETQYF. The CDR3 DNA reads TGCAGCGTTGCACTAGCGGGGACACAAGAGACCCAGTACTTC.

This CDR3 is CAWGTGLAYNEQFF. In DNA form, the CDR3 reads TGTGCCTGGGGGACCGGACTAGCTTACAATGAGCAGTTCTTC. The J gene is TRBJ2-1, the V gene TRBV30; 8 nucleotides agree with TRBD2. Losses at the gene ends were 5 bases for V and 4 bases for J; bases not matched to a gene: 7. The CDR3 extends over 14 amino acids. The germline V gene has CDR1 GTSNPN and CDR2 SVGIG (reference sequence). The complete variable domain, with remaining parts taken from reference TRBV30 and TRBJ2-1, reads SQTIHQWPATLVQPVGSPLSLECTVEGTSNPNLYWYRQAAGRGLQLLFYSVGIGQISSEVPQNLSASRPQDRQFILSSKKLLLSDSGFYLCAWGTGLAYNEQFFGPGTRLTVL.

Details on this clone: One end of the junction fails to match germline, which may point to a read error. The chain recombines TRBV5-4 with TRBJ1-2; a weak D match, TRBD1 (6 bases). This CDR3 is built from 13 residues. CDR1 and CDR2 from the germline V gene are SGHNT and YYREEE (reference sequence). This chain's CDR3 is CASRGTPTYGYPF. The CDR3, as DNA: TGTGCCAGCAGAGGGACACCTACTTATGGCTACCCCTTC.

The V gene is TRBV10-3, the J gene TRBJ2-2; possibly TRBD2 for D (5 bases). Germline CDR1 reads ENHRY; CDR2 reads SYGVKD. The CDR3 is 14 amino acids. V shed 8 bases and J shed 5 bases, with 15 bases lying between them. This chain's CDR3 is CAIVGEIGTGELFF. Here the CDR3 DNA reads TGTGCCATCGTTGGGGAGATTGGGACCGGGGAGCTGTTTTTT.

The V gene is TRBV5-1, the J gene TRBJ1-2; maybe TRBD1 (5 bases). This CDR3 comprises 10 residues. V was trimmed by 3 bases and J by 8 bases, leaving 5 bases between them. The germline gives CDR1 SGHRS, CDR2 YFSETQ. The CDR3 protein is CASSWGGYTF. DNA of the CDR3: TGCGCCAGCAGCTGGGGCGGCTACACCTTC.

J is TRBJ2-1 and V is TRBV29-1, with D perhaps matching TRBD1 (6 bases). This CDR3 comprises 17 residues. Germline V gene lookup returns CDR1 SQVTM and CDR2 ANQGSEA. V lost 6 bases and J lost 0, with 21 bases in between. CDR3 in DNA: TGCAGCGTCTCACAGGGCCGATCTCTAAGCTCCTACAATGAGCAGTTCTTC. It yields the protein CSVSQGRSLSSYNEQFF.

V and J are TRBV27 and TRBJ2-3, with 8 bases identical to TRBD1. Trimming removed 5 bases from V and 3 bases from J; junction bases left unmatched: 1. The CDR3 contains 13 residues. The V gene's germline CDR1 is MNHEY and CDR2 SMNVEV (reference sequence). CDR3 coding DNA: TGTGCCAGCAGTCGGACAGGGACAGATACGCAGTATTTT. It yields the protein CASSRTGTDTQYF.

The CDR3 region has the DNA TGTGCCAGCAGTTACGAGGGTTCTAGCACAGATACGCAGTATTTT. Amino acids: CASSYEGSSTDTQYF. The chain carries TRBV6-6 and TRBJ2-3; weak D call: TRBD2 (5 bases). This CDR3 contains 15 residues. Germline V gene sequence: CDR1 MNHNY, CDR2 SVGAGI (reference sequence). Trimming took off 2 bases at V and 0 bases at J, with 9 bases between the two ends.

The rearrangement uses TRBV4-1 and TRBJ1-1; D unresolved. Deletions cut 1 base from V and 4 bases from J, with 7 bases between. The CDR3 is 13 residues long. Per germline, CDR1 MGHRA and CDR2 YSYEKL. CDR3 protein: CASSQATVTEAFF. Written as DNA, the CDR3 is TGCGCCAGCAGCCAAGCAACAGTCACTGAAGCTTTCTTT.

This chain uses TRBV5-1 with TRBJ2-1; 7 bases agree with TRBD2. This CDR3 contains 16 residues. Per germline, CDR1 SGHRS and CDR2 YFSETQ. After removal of 4 bases from V and 6 bases from J, the junction contained 13 bases not matched to a gene. CDR3 region: CASSGGGGGGPNEQFF. DNA for the CDR3: TGCGCCAGCAGCGGGGGAGGCGGGGGAGGTCCCAATGAGCAGTTCTTC.